The rows below give T cell receptor beta chains drawn from one sample of a study of Ad26.COV2.S vaccination and SARS-CoV-2 variants. Repertoires were generated with immunoSEQ multiplex PCR, while TCRdb's copy carries only in-frame clones and drops some. The table includes about 680,000 clones, 70% to 90% detected once. Sequencing used peripheral blood, obtained in a trial of Ad26.COV2.S vaccine versus placebo. The receptors shown here come from a person between 18 and 65 years old who received the Ad26.COV2.S COVID-19 vaccine or a placebo. The conserved cysteine and the conserved F or W are not part of the CDR3 here. Each record gives: J gene, V gene, CDR3 protein.

J gene: TRBJ2-3; V gene: TRBV5-1; CDR3 protein: ASSLEGYTQY
J gene: TRBJ1-1; V gene: TRBV19; CDR3 protein: ASSRRGWTEAF
J gene: TRBJ1-6; V gene: TRBV9; CDR3 protein: ASRGDRLNSPLH
J gene: TRBJ2-6; V gene: TRBV29-1; CDR3 protein: SVEEWGGRLSGANVLT
J gene: TRBJ2-7; V gene: TRBV3-1/TRBV3-2; CDR3 protein: ASSPSGRAYEQY
J gene: TRBJ2-2; V gene: TRBV7-9; CDR3 protein: ASSPRTSGTGELF
J gene: TRBJ2-3; V gene: TRBV29-1; CDR3 protein: SVELRWSTDTQY
J gene: TRBJ2-1; V gene: TRBV6-5; CDR3 protein: ASRGLGLNNEQF
J gene: TRBJ2-2; V gene: TRBV5-4; CDR3 protein: ASKRAGAKITTGELF
J gene: TRBJ1-2; V gene: TRBV11-1; CDR3 protein: ASSLGDRPDGYT
J gene: TRBJ2-2; V gene: TRBV2; CDR3 protein: ASRQGDTGELF
J gene: TRBJ1-6; V gene: TRBV30; CDR3 protein: AWTRDRGISPLH
J gene: TRBJ2-2; V gene: TRBV3-1/TRBV3-2; CDR3 protein: ASSLGLAGLTGELF
J gene: TRBJ2-1; V gene: TRBV11-2; CDR3 protein: ASSPRLAGAEQF
J gene: TRBJ2-5; V gene: TRBV3-1/TRBV3-2; CDR3 protein: ASSQDFAYRGGETQY
J gene: TRBJ1-1; V gene: TRBV7-2; CDR3 protein: ASSLAYGVMNTEAF
J gene: TRBJ1-1; V gene: TRBV4-2; CDR3 protein: ASSQDPTGGMNTEAF
J gene: TRBJ1-5; V gene: TRBV7-9; CDR3 protein: ASSLGAGRGQPQH
J gene: TRBJ1-2; V gene: TRBV12-5; CDR3 protein: ASGLVMGQGFAYGYT
J gene: TRBJ1-6; V gene: TRBV30; CDR3 protein: AWSVRTPSPLH
J gene: TRBJ2-1; V gene: TRBV5-6; CDR3 protein: ASFNDKRDNEQF
J gene: TRBJ2-1; V gene: TRBV19; CDR3 protein: ASSIQGWGLNEQF
J gene: TRBJ2-3; V gene: TRBV4-2; CDR3 protein: ASSQDRTSGGPDTQY
J gene: TRBJ2-5; V gene: TRBV7-2; CDR3 protein: ASSQSTLTETQY
J gene: TRBJ2-3; V gene: TRBV13; CDR3 protein: ASRFWGTDTQY
J gene: TRBJ2-1; V gene: TRBV7-8; CDR3 protein: ASSLLSGVDNEQF
J gene: TRBJ2-1; V gene: TRBV6-4; CDR3 protein: ASSDTRLGQQF
J gene: TRBJ2-1; V gene: TRBV11-3; CDR3 protein: ASSLGPRDNEQF
J gene: TRBJ2-4; V gene: TRBV7-9; CDR3 protein: ASSKEGQGEWIQY
J gene: TRBJ1-5; V gene: TRBV5-8; CDR3 protein: ASSLRGQPQH
J gene: TRBJ2-7; V gene: TRBV3-1/TRBV3-2; CDR3 protein: ASSRSGARYEQY
J gene: TRBJ1-6; V gene: TRBV11-2; CDR3 protein: ASSLDSPLH
J gene: TRBJ2-3; V gene: TRBV7-9; CDR3 protein: ASRASLEAGGPGGTQY
J gene: TRBJ2-1; V gene: TRBV7-2; CDR3 protein: ASSAETARPYNEQF
J gene: TRBJ2-5; V gene: TRBV25-1; CDR3 protein: ASSATGGPETQY
J gene: TRBJ2-7; V gene: TRBV27; CDR3 protein: ASSLSGAPYEQY
J gene: TRBJ2-7; V gene: TRBV14; CDR3 protein: ASRRLKRGNPYEQY
J gene: TRBJ1-1; V gene: TRBV9; CDR3 protein: ASSVGRSATEAF
J gene: TRBJ2-3; V gene: TRBV24-1; CDR3 protein: ATSVGDTQY
J gene: TRBJ1-3; V gene: TRBV19; CDR3 protein: ASRTAGNTIY
J gene: TRBJ1-5; V gene: TRBV9; CDR3 protein: ASSVGSRNQPQH
J gene: TRBJ2-3; V gene: TRBV6-1; CDR3 protein: ASSAGLAGARGGTQY
J gene: TRBJ1-6; V gene: TRBV9; CDR3 protein: ASSVAFGNSPLH
J gene: TRBJ1-1; V gene: TRBV19; CDR3 protein: ASVSDRGFEAF
J gene: TRBJ2-3; V gene: TRBV4-3; CDR3 protein: ASSQEGPSGGAGDTQY
J gene: TRBJ2-7; V gene: TRBV30; CDR3 protein: AWSPHYLPYEQY
J gene: TRBJ2-7; V gene: TRBV7-3; CDR3 protein: ASSFILGSEQY
J gene: TRBJ2-2; V gene: TRBV19; CDR3 protein: ASSIGTSPNGELF
J gene: TRBJ2-5; V gene: TRBV7-7; CDR3 protein: AISTGYQETQY
J gene: TRBJ2-7; V gene: TRBV10-2; CDR3 protein: ASSEPSYEQY
J gene: TRBJ2-1; V gene: TRBV12-3/TRBV12-4; CDR3 protein: ASTGYNEQF